The 30 T cell receptor beta chains reported below all come from one sample, sequenced in a study of cytomegalovirus exposure and HLA in healthy donors. This PCR relied on a set of 60 Vbeta primers and 13 Jbeta primers. The method was immunoSEQ multiplex PCR; TCRdb's version includes in-frame clones alone and lacks a portion of them. The data show approximately 110,000 clones, approximately 84% seen once. The material sequenced was PBMCs. These receptor sequences come from a man aged 45-65 years in good health and CMV-seronegative.

The CDR3 region is CSVGGEEEQPQHF. In nucleotides, the CDR3 is TGCAGCGTTGGGGGGGAGGAAGAGCAGCCCCAGCATTTT. The V call is TRBV29-1, the J call TRBJ1-5; possibly TRBD1 for D (5 bases). There are 13 residues in the CDR3. The germline V gene encodes CDR1 SQVTM and CDR2 ANQGSEA. Trimming stripped 4 bases from V and 7 bases from J, with 14 bases between. Variable domain in full (rest from reference TRBV29-1 and TRBJ1-5): SAVISQKPSRDICQRGTSLTIQCQVDSQVTMMFWYRQQPGQSLTLIATANQGSEATYESGFVIDKFPISRPNLTFSTLTVSNMSPEDSSIYLCSVGGEEEQPQHFGDGTRLSIL.

The chain carries TRBV18 and TRBJ1-1, with TRBD1 matching over 11 bases. CDR1 and CDR2 (germline): KGHSH, LQKENI. The CDR3 spans 14 residues. Trimming at V came to 6 bases and at J to 7 bases, leaving 7 bases not matched to a gene. The CDR3 protein is CASSYGQGAFEAFF. The CDR3, as DNA: TGTGCCAGCTCCTACGGACAGGGGGCATTTGAAGCTTTCTTT. The full variable domain, rest sourced from reference TRBV18 and TRBJ1-1, is NAGVMQNPRHLVRRRGQEARLRCSPMKGHSHVYWYRQLPEEGLKFMVYLQKENIIDESGMPKERFSAEFPKEGPSILRIQQVVRGDSAAYFCASSYGQGAFEAFFGQGTRLTVV.

The genes are TRBV9 and TRBJ1-2; D is perhaps TRBD1 (5 bases). The CDR3 length is 15 residues. From germline, CDR1 is SGDLS and CDR2 YYNGEE. Trimming left V 0 bases short and J 3 bases short, with 12 bases between. CDR3 region: CASSVGGGADYGYTF. CDR3 coding DNA: TGTGCCAGCAGCGTAGGCGGAGGGGCTGACTATGGCTACACCTTC.

The chain joins TRBV25-1 to TRBJ1-1; 7 nucleotides line up with TRBD1. Germline V gene lookup returns CDR1 MGHDK and CDR2 SYGVNS. This CDR3 has 15 residues. V lost 4 bases, J lost 0 bases, and 5 bases stayed unmatched. The chain's CDR3 is CASSAYRGLNTEAFF. CDR3 sequence (DNA): TGTGCCAGCAGTGCCTACAGGGGCCTGAACACTGAAGCTTTCTTT.

V usage is TRBV10-2 and J usage is TRBJ1-3; unclear D gene. The V end lost 7 bases, the J end lost 0 bases, and 13 bases lay between the germline ends. This CDR3 has 15 amino acids. From germline, CDR1 is WSHSY and CDR2 SAAADI. The DNA for the CDR3 is TGCGCCAGCACTTTAGACTCAAGCTCTGGAAACACCATATATTTT. Translation gives CASTLDSSSGNTIYF.

The V gene is TRBV7-2, the J gene TRBJ1-5; D ambiguous. The CDR3 consists of 12 residues. Looked up from germline, CDR1 is SGHTA and CDR2 is FQGNSA. V gave up 3 bases and J gave up 8 bases, with 8 bases separating them. CDR3 DNA: TGTGCCAGCAGCTTCGACTCTGAGCCCCAGCATTTT. It yields the protein CASSFDSEPQHF.

The chain is built from TRBV7-8 and TRBJ2-1; D remains unclear. This CDR3 is built from 16 residues. Trimming left V 0 bases short and J 0 bases short, with 9 bases between. Germline CDR1 and CDR2: SGHVS and FQNEAQ. The CDR3 DNA follows: TGTGCCAGCAGCTTAGCAGCTCCGAGCTCCTACAATGAGCAGTTCTTC. Amino acid sequence: CASSLAAPSSYNEQFF.

V usage is TRBV28 and J usage is TRBJ1-4; TRBD1 is a possible D gene (6 bases). Germline CDR1 reads MDHEN; CDR2 reads SYDVKM. V lost 5 bases to trimming and J lost 2 bases, with 12 bases between them. The CDR3 contains 15 residues. The CDR3 is CASSMNRATNEKLFF. The DNA for the CDR3 is TGTGCCAGCAGTATGAACAGGGCTACTAATGAAAAACTGTTTTTT.

This clone was counted a single time. As DNA, the CDR3 is TGTGCCAGCAGCCAAGATAGAGCTGGAAACACCATATATTTT. Protein product: CASSQDRAGNTIYF. This chain links TRBV14 with TRBJ1-3; D ambiguous. V was trimmed by 0 bases and J by 2 bases, leaving 5 bases between them. Germline CDR1 and CDR2: SGHDN and FVKESK. The CDR3 is 14 amino acids.

A note on this clone: The junction shows a germline mismatch at one end, possibly a read error. This chain connects TRBV15 to TRBJ2-1, with 10 positions matching TRBD2. Germline loops: CDR1 LNHNV, CDR2 YYDKDF (reference sequence). The CDR3 has 16 amino acids. CDR3 DNA sequence: TGTGCCCCCAGCAGAGATCCTAGCGGGAGTTACAATGAGCAGTTCTTC. Amino acid sequence: CAPSRDPSGSYNEQFF.

J is TRBJ2-1 and V is TRBV7-2; 9 positions match TRBD2. Germline loops: CDR1 SGHTA, CDR2 FQGNSA. V dropped 5 bases and J dropped 1; count of bases not matched to a gene: 9. This CDR3 has 17 amino acids. DNA for the CDR3: TGTGCCAGCAGCCCGACTAGCGGACACACATCCTACAATGAGCAGTTCTTC. Its translation: CASSPTSGHTSYNEQFF.

V and J are TRBV30 and TRBJ1-6; 9 bases are shared with TRBD1. J lost 14 bases, V lost 1 base, and 6 bases had no gene match. Germline values: CDR1 GTSNPN, CDR2 SVGIG (reference sequence). The CDR3 totals 13 residues. CDR3 region: CAWSAGTGNSLHF. The CDR3 nucleotides read TGTGCCTGGAGTGCAGGGACAGGGAACTCCCTCCACTTT.

Comment on this clone: At one boundary the junction diverges from the germline segment, which might be a read error. V is TRBV4-1 and J is TRBJ1-2; D may be TRBD1 (5 bases). The CDR3 is 17 amino acids. CDR1 and CDR2 (germline): MGHRA, YSYEKL. As DNA, the CDR3 is TGCGCCAGCAGCCAAGAACGGTTAATCTCAGGGTCCTATCCTCTCTCGTTC. Translating it yields CASSQERLISGSYPLSF.

This clone came up a few times. At one end the junction does not follow the germline gene, possibly because of a read error. The rearrangement uses TRBV7-9 and TRBJ2-1; TRBD2 agrees at 8 bases. The length of the CDR3 is 16 residues. CDR1 is SEHNR, CDR2 FQNEAQ, per germline (reference sequence). Here the CDR3 DNA reads TGTTCCAGCAGCCCATTCGGGGGGGCATCTAACAATGAGCAGTTCTTC. Protein: CSSSPFGGASNNEQFF.

The rearrangement links TRBV19 to TRBJ2-7, with 9 bases matching TRBD1. With 3 bases clipped from V and 1 base from J, the junction kept 1 base outside the gene matches. CDR1 is LNHDA, CDR2 SQIVND, per germline (reference sequence). The CDR3 spans 14 residues. This CDR3 reads CASSIGTGSYEQYF. The CDR3 region has the DNA TGTGCCAGTAGTATCGGGACAGGGTCCTACGAGCAGTACTTC.

The chain couples TRBV5-1 to TRBJ1-1, with D possibly being TRBD1 (5 bases). CDR1 is SGHRS and CDR2 is YFSETQ in the germline V gene. The CDR3 runs 16 residues. The V end lost 0 bases, the J end lost 6 bases, and 18 bases lay between the germline ends. CDR3 bases: TGCGCCAGCAGCTTGGAACTCCGGGACTTGGCATCTGAAGCTTTCTTT. This gives the protein CASSLELRDLASEAFF.

The sample holds a few counts of this clone. The chain has TRBV30 and TRBJ2-7; TRBD1 matches at 7 bases. J gave up 10 bases and V 8 bases, and 11 bases lay outside the gene matches. Germline CDR1 reads GTSNPN; CDR2 reads SVGIG (reference sequence). The CDR3 covers 11 residues. Here the CDR3 DNA reads TGTGCCGGACGACAGGGAACCATCCAGTACTTC. This encodes CAGRQGTIQYF.

The chain employs TRBV29-1 and TRBJ1-1; 8 nucleotides match TRBD1. Germline CDR1 reads SQVTM; CDR2 reads ANQGSEA. The CDR3 is 13 residues long. With 7 bases clipped from V and 5 bases from J, the junction kept 9 bases outside the gene matches. The CDR3 coding sequence is TGCAGCGCATTCGACAGGGGAAAAACTGAAGCTTTCTTT. Its protein is CSAFDRGKTEAFF.

This clone was counted once. The chain has TRBV5-1 and TRBJ2-7; TRBD1 might be the D (5 bases). V shed 4 bases and J shed 3 bases, with 11 bases lying between them. The V gene's germline CDR1 is SGHRS and CDR2 YFSETQ. CDR3 length: 13 residues. The chain's CDR3 is CASSDRWLYEQYF. The CDR3 DNA sequence: TGCGCCAGCAGCGACAGATGGCTCTACGAGCAGTACTTC.

V gene TRBV16 combines with J gene TRBJ1-2, with TRBD1 matching 7 bases. CDR1 and CDR2 (germline): KGHSY, FQNENV. J lost 7 bases, V lost 2 bases, and 1 base had no gene match. This CDR3 has 12 residues. The CDR3 loop reads CASSQPGGGYTF. The CDR3 nucleotides read TGTGCCAGCAGCCAACCAGGGGGTGGCTACACCTTC.

The V call is TRBV20-1, the J call TRBJ2-7; unclear D gene. The CDR3 is 11 residues long. The germline V and J ends were trimmed by 4 bases and 5 bases, with 9 bases remaining between them. Germline CDR1 is DFQATT and CDR2 is SNEGSKA (reference sequence). The CDR3 sequence is CSATRANEQYF. DNA for the CDR3: TGCAGTGCTACACGAGCTAACGAGCAGTACTTC.

This sequence joins TRBV18 and TRBJ2-7; the match to TRBD1 covers 9 bases. This CDR3 region has 16 residues. Germline loops: CDR1 KGHSH, CDR2 LQKENI. After removal of 2 bases from V and 4 bases from J, the junction contained 9 bases not matched to a gene. CDR3 DNA: TGTGCCAGCTCACCAAGCCGGACAGGGGTTATTTACGAGCAGTACTTC. Its translation: CASSPSRTGVIYEQYF.

The CDR3 coding sequence is TGCGCCAGCAGCCACCGACACTTTCCCACAGATACGCAGTATTTT. Residues: CASSHRHFPTDTQYF. The chain has TRBV5-1 and TRBJ2-3, with D unclear. Per germline, CDR1 SGHRS and CDR2 YFSETQ. The CDR3 covers 15 residues. V was shortened by 4 bases and J by 2 bases, with 14 bases between the two germline ends.

V usage is TRBV6-6 and J usage is TRBJ1-2; 8 bases line up with TRBD1. The CDR3 has 12 residues. Looked up from germline, CDR1 is MNHNY and CDR2 is SVGAGI (reference sequence). Trimming cost V 2 bases and J 8 bases; bases outside gene matches: 1. The CDR3 nucleotides read TGTGCCAGCAGTTACGACAGGGGAGGCTACACCTTC. Amino acid sequence: CASSYDRGGYTF.

Here the CDR3 DNA reads TGTGCCAGCAGTTTTTCCACGGGAAACCAAGAGACCCAGTACTTC. Encoded protein: CASSFSTGNQETQYF. The chain employs TRBV27 and TRBJ2-5; tentatively, D is TRBD2 (5 bases). This CDR3 has 15 residues. Germline-derived CDR1 and CDR2 are MNHEY and SMNVEV (reference sequence). V dropped 3 bases and J dropped 0 bases, with 11 bases sitting between them.

The genes are TRBV5-4 and TRBJ2-1; 11 nucleotides agree with TRBD2. Germline-derived CDR1 and CDR2 are SGHNT and YYREEE (reference sequence). The trim removed 4 bases at V and 3 bases at J, leaving 6 bases unmatched. The CDR3 runs 16 residues. CDR3 in DNA: TGTGCCAGCAGCCCAGGGACTAGCGGAGGCTACAATGAGCAGTTCTTC. Its translation: CASSPGTSGGYNEQFF.

Only one count was recorded for this clone. The gene calls are TRBV19 and TRBJ2-7; 8 bases align to TRBD1. The CDR3 runs to 16 residues. V lost 3 bases and J lost 0; bases outside the gene matches: 7. The germline V gene encodes CDR1 LNHDA and CDR2 SQIVND (reference sequence). CDR3 in amino acids: CASSMSVTGGSYEQYF. For the CDR3, the DNA is TGTGCCAGTAGTATGTCGGTTACAGGGGGCTCCTACGAGCAGTACTTC.

The chain is built from TRBV5-6 and TRBJ2-1; TRBD1 is a possible D gene (5 bases). CDR3 size: 15 residues. Trimming stripped 2 bases from V and 0 bases from J, with 9 bases between. Germline CDR1 SGHDT, CDR2 YYEEEE. The DNA for the CDR3 is TGTGCCAGCAGCTTTGACAGCAGCTCCTACAATGAGCAGTTCTTC. The encoded protein is CASSFDSSSYNEQFF.

This clone was observed a handful of times. The chain joins TRBV6-5 to TRBJ2-3; D gene uncertain. Germline assignment: CDR1 MNHEY and CDR2 SVGAGI. With 7 bases removed from V and 4 bases from J, the gap between germline ends came to 6 bases. This CDR3 comprises 11 residues. DNA of the CDR3: TGTGCCAGCACCCAGGCAGATACGCAGTATTTT. Protein sequence: CASTQADTQYF.

The V gene is TRBV2, the J gene TRBJ2-2; D remains ambiguous. Trimming stripped 7 bases from V and 4 bases from J, with 10 bases between. The CDR3 consists of 13 residues. Per germline, CDR1 SNHLY and CDR2 FYNNEI. The CDR3 DNA follows: TGTGCCAGCAAGCCTAGAAGCACCGGGGAGCTGTTTTTT. It is translated as CASKPRSTGELFF.